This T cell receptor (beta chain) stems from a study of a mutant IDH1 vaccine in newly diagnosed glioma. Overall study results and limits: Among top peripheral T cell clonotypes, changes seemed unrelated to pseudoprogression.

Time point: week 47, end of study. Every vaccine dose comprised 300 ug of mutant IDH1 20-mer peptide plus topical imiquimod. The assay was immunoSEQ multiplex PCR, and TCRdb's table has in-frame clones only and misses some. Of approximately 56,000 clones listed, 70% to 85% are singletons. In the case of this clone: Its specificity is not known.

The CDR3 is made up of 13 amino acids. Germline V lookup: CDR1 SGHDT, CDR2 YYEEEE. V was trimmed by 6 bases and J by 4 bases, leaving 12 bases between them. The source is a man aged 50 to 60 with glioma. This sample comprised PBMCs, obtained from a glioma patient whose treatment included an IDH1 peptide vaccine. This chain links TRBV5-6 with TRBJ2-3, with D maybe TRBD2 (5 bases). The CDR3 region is CASNRKGADTQYF. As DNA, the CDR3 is TGTGCCAGCAACCGGAAGGGAGCAGATACGCAGTATTTT.